This paragraph covers one TCR beta chain sequence. Its antigen is still unknown. Constant-region reverse primers amplified full-length variable regions, followed by semi-nested Nested Universal Primer A PCR. TCRdb re-analysed the 5' RACE reads in MiXCR, keeping a single row per CDR3 protein. The table lists some 62,000 distinct CDR3 sequences, more than 25% of them singletons, with about 2.5% in the top ten. Study-level findings and limits: The TCR gene usage of tumor memory CD4+ T cells clustered together with blood and lymph node memory CD4+ cells and with lymph node naive CD4+ cells.

Looked up from germline, CDR1 is DFQATT and CDR2 is SNEGSKA (reference sequence). This CDR3 comprises 14 residues. Trimming cost V 6 bases and J 3 bases, with 17 bases left between them. V and J are TRBV20-1 and TRBJ1-2; the D gene is possibly TRBD1 (6 bases). The sample taken for sequencing was tumor-infiltrating naive CD4+ T cells sorted from the breast tumor. Subset described: naive CD4+ T cells, CD4+CD45RA+CD25-. The clonotype comes from a female donor with breast cancer. CDR3 sequence reads: CSAARTVYDYGYTF. In DNA, the CDR3 is TGCAGTGCCGCAAGGACAGTATATGACTATGGCTACACCTTC.